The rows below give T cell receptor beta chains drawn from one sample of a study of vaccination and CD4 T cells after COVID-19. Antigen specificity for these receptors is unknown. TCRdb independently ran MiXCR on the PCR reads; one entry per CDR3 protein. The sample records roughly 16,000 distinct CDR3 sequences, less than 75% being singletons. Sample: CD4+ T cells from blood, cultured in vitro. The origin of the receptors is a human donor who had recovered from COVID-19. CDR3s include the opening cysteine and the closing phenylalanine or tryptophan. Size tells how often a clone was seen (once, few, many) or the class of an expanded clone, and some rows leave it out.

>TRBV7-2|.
CANSLGGAPNQPQHF
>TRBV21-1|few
CASSTRPFPLMNTEAFF
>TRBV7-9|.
CASSLGPGDRYGYTF
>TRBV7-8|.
CASSLRGQGASGRILEQYF
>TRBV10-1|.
CASSESVWQEGADTQYF
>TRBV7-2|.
CASSLGFGSTSSTQYF
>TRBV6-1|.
CASVGQGAGEQYF
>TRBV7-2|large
CASSQYGGTQYF
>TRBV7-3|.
CASSLTGVRGQGRLNYGYTF
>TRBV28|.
CASSSRGAGETQYF
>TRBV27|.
CASSRTTGYPGYTF
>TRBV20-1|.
CSARDSGNFRDYGYTF
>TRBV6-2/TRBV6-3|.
CASSYSSWTQPQHF
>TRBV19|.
CASSKDRSYEQYF
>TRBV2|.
CASRPQGNGAFF
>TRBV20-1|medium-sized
CSASRQGNTIYF
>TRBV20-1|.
CSADSGRPSYEQYF
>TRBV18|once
CASSPPKGILSGYTF
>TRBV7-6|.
CASSPPGVYEQFF
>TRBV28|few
CASSLLQAGYTF
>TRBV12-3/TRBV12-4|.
CASSTQGGRVDQPQHF
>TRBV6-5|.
CASSWDGIRGYTF
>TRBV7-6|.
CASSLEPTYSYNEQFF
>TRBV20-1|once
CSAAGRAISPLHF
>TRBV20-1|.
CSARGPAETNYGYTF
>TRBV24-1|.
CATWGQHTEAFF
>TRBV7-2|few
CASSPQGALNYYGYTF
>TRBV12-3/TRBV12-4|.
CASGRGRRGTEAFF
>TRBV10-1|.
CATSRVGQETQYF
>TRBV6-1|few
CASRALAGQYF
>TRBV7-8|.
CASSLAGRDSPLHF
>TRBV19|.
CASTSDSYNEQFF
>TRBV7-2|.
CASSLTGSPQGYGYTF
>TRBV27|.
CASSRPPGGLGWNEQFF
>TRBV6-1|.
CASSDGTINYGYTF
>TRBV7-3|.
CASSLGTGGTYEQYF
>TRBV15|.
CATSRVGTGLAGYTF
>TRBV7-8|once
CASSSLGAGDTGELFF
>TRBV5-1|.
CASSLRGDDTQYF
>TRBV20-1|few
CSARPSQGQMNQPQHF
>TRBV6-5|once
CASSWPGGGANNQPQHF
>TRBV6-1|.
CASLNRANSPLHF
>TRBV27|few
CASSFVPISFQETQYF
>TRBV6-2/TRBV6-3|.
CASSYRRRDTGELFF
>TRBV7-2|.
CASSSLTGGLGYTF
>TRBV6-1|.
CASSTSGARTEAFF
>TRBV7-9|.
CASSSDLHRDRGGYGYTF
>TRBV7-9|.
CASIFSGHGTDTQYF
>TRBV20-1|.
CSARDPNGGHNSPLHF
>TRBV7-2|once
CASSLEGTSSGNTIYF
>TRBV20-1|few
CSATGTVNYGYTF
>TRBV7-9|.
CASRWDHSPQETQYF
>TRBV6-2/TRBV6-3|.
CASRQPGQANQPQHF
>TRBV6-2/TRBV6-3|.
CASTPRGDYQPQHF
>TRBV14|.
CASSLGTAGPYGYTF
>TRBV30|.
CAWSRSGIEKLFF
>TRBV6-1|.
CAAQGPGVSEQYF
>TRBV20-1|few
CSSFHYGYTF
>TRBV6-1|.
CASRETGTGRSNYGYTF
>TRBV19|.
CASSNHRVGNQPQHF